This T cell receptor (beta chain) was captured in a study of cytomegalovirus exposure and HLA in healthy donors (TCRdb year 2017). In terms of the full investigation: In an earlier analysis of approximately 500 of the donors, less than 350 Gb of sequence data and roughly 100 million unique TCR beta sequences from 180 million or so T cells were reported. Donor age, sex, ethnicity and CMV serostatus were compiled together with the repertoire data. The study was designed to test whether signatures of past pathogen exposure could be identified by cataloging public T cell receptors. A separate validation cohort of some 130 different subjects was used in addition to the roughly 670-subject first cohort. Rather than using new phenotypic data, the later analysis identified candidate immune exposures from TCR beta sequences and from how often those sequences occurred across donors. In an earlier analysis of over 550 of the donors, high-throughput TCR beta sequencing was used to judge whether each TCR beta V gene segment behaved as functional or pseudogenic. Both class I and class II loci were covered by HLA typing, at four-digit resolution. Among a few hundred genotyped donors of the cohort, an average of about 240,000 unique TCR beta nucleotide sequences were sequenced per donor, approximately 20% of them non-productive. All discovery cohort repertoires had been generated using a single sequencing platform. To study patterns of TCR occurrence, a later analysis re-analyzed previously published TCR beta repertoires from around 670 donors and added high-resolution HLA genotyping. About five DR-DQ haplotypes were treated as single units for association and clustering because of strong linkage in the cohort. Among the roughly 400 genotyped donors, around 81% belonged to the genetic ancestry cluster associated with self-reported Caucasian donors. A later genetic analysis took genome-wide SNP genotypes for about three fifths of the roughly 700 donors and used that subset as a discovery cohort. The number of donors typed differed by locus, with about 629-640 for A, B, C, DRB1 and DQB1, over 500 for DQA1, 600 to 610 for DPA1, and approximately 470 for DPB1. An early release that covered about 600 HLA-typed donors contained approximately 300 gigabases of sequencing data and tens of millions of unique TCR sequences. High-throughput TCR immunosequencing, statistical association of individual TCRs with disease status, and machine learning were combined to predict cytomegalovirus infection status. The study used immunosequencing to profile the T cell repertoires of some 600 subjects and linked those repertoires to cytomegalovirus serostatus.

The library was produced with the immunoSEQ multiplex PCR assay. A mixture of 60 forward primers for TCR Vbeta segments and 13 reverse primers for TCR Jbeta segments was used in the multiplex PCR. The CDR3 region of rearranged TCR beta genes was amplified from genomic DNA by a multiplex PCR assay. Amplified TCR beta libraries were sequenced as 87-base-pair reads on the Illumina HiSeq System. Under the source paper's analysis protocol: Across the 700 or so repertoires, a later analysis counted about 81 million unique TCR beta chains, roughly 11 million of which were shared by at least two donors. Raw reads were error-corrected and collapsed into unique sequences with a nearest-neighbor algorithm that merged closely related sequences to remove PCR and sequencing errors. V, D and J gene segments were assigned by aligning CDR3 sequences to IMGT reference sequences. For a sequence to be retained, a match of at least six nucleotides was required to both a V gene segment and a J gene segment. A rearrangement counted as productive if the CDR3 had no stop codons and remained in frame with V and J, and every other rearrangement counted as non-productive. Following IMGT convention, CDR3 was defined as the stretch from the second conserved V-encoded cysteine to the conserved J-encoded phenylalanine. The earlier analysis of about 620 of the donors excluded sequences that lacked an unambiguous match to a single V gene segment. An earlier analysis of 587 of the donors classified V segments as functional when productive rearrangements were above 56.7% and as segregating when the standard deviation between donors was above 5%. To diagnose cytomegalovirus status from the catalog of TCR beta chain sequences, a statistical classification framework was built. A later analysis assigned V and J genes by comparing TCR nucleotide sequences with IMGT/GENE-DB human TR gene sequences. In a later analysis, CDR3 sequences and most-parsimonious VDJ recombination scenarios were assigned using the TCRdist pipeline. In a later analysis, every TCR beta chain was defined by the combination of its CDR3 amino acid sequence and its V-gene family, and reads without a unique V-gene family were dropped. A later analysis removed roughly 590 highly shared, low-generation-probability nucleotide sequences to deal with suspected cross-contamination and a sequencing artifact. In a later analysis, a clonal expansion index for each public chain was calculated from normalized within-repertoire ranks of inferred template counts. Generation probabilities in a later analysis came from a VDJ recombination model fitted to out-of-frame rearrangements, and those results were checked against IGoR. Hypergeometric tests were used in a later analysis to score TCR-TCR, TCR-HLA and TCR-CMV co-occurrence, with a repertoire-size bias correction applied to the TCR pairs. To estimate false discovery rates, a later analysis permuted the HLA or CMV assignments 20 times. A later analysis grouped co-occurring TCRs with DBSCAN, adding TCRdist sequence similarity when clustering within HLA-allele-positive subsets. Repertoires with fewer than 30,000 or more than 120,000 public chains, plus five repertoires with anomalous nucleotide sharing, were excluded from co-occurrence clustering. As stored in TCRdb, this immuneACCESS dataset retains in-frame rearrangements with V and J assigned. A fraction of the clones does not appear; measured against another copy, unresolved V genes explain less than half of the discrepancy, and the remainder lacks a known reason. V and J calls and clone size are copied from that table; D and trimming were computed from the DNA. The sample has approximately 120,000 clones on record, less than 70% of them singletons. The ten largest clonotypes hold roughly 5.9% of the sample.

The cohort was made up of about 670 healthy bone marrow donors. At the time of sampling, every cohort member was nominally healthy, though immune exposures that went unrecorded were likely present. The donor tested CMV seropositive, placing the donor among the approximately 290 seropositive members of the cohort. Every donor gave a peripheral blood sample, and the peripheral blood mononuclear cells from that sample were used for TCR beta sequencing. The Qiagen DNeasy Blood Extraction Kit was used to extract genomic DNA from the blood cell samples. The V end loses 4 bases and the J end loses 9 bases, and a stretch of 13 bases separates them. The cysteine opens and the phenylalanine closes a CDR3 of 13 amino acids. The DNA shown is the 39-base CDR3, in frame from base 1. Via the germline V gene (reference sequence), CDR1 is SEHNR and CDR2 FQNEAQ. There are a few counts of this clone. Its cognate antigen has yet to be identified. It has no much larger one-base neighbor in the sample; base qualities were not kept.

Beyond this particular receptor, the publication reports: According to a later analysis, most CMV-associated TCR beta chains appeared to be HLA-restricted, and the HLA associations seemed to be driven largely by CMV exposure. Most TCR sequences were observed very rarely across donors, whereas some public TCRs were present in many individuals. Only TCR beta chains were sequenced in this cohort, and the absence of alpha or paired-chain data limited detectable features. At a false discovery rate of 0.05, a later analysis linked some 18,000 TCR beta sequences to specific HLA alleles. An earlier analysis of around 600 of the donors showed that most TCR beta V segments appeared in productive rearrangements either about 87% or about 30% of the time, which broadly matched IMGT annotations. In a later analysis, HLA-associated TCR beta chains showed more clonal expansion and lower generation probabilities than non-associated chains that were equally common. For the cohort, immune exposure information was limited to CMV serostatus. In a later analysis, several top co-occurrence clusters were reported to appear linked to parvovirus B19, influenza, CMV and Epstein-Barr virus. In a later analysis, TCR association rates were found to vary across HLA loci, with the most associated TCRs seen for DRB1 alleles and the fewest for HLA-C alleles. V-gene and J-gene trimming of TCR beta chains was associated with a missense DCLRE1C variant in a later genetic analysis, and the association was replicated in an independent cohort. In vitro tests confirmed that a few of the cytomegalovirus-associated TCR beta chains recognize cytomegalovirus antigens. Because counts were too low, about 15 rarely observed V segments, including chromosome 9 orphons, were left out of the earlier analysis of 587 of the donors. Presence/absence analyses assumed roughly uniform sequencing depth across donors, an assumption that may not hold. A cluster of highly shared sequence variants was judged likely to represent a technical artifact of the sequencing pipeline. In a later genetic analysis, fewer N-insertions in productive TCRs were reported among donors in an Asian-associated ancestry cluster than the roughly 670-donor mean. Because the 87-base-pair reads could not distinguish some IMGT-functional V segments, including TRBV6-2 and TRBV6-3, those segments were excluded. A further reported finding was that TCR beta sequences accurately predicted the HLA-A and HLA-B alleles for most subjects in the first cohort. A total of about 180 TCR beta chains were listed by the study as associated with cytomegalovirus. When HLA alleles, especially DR and DQ, strongly co-occurred, attributing TCR associations to individual alleles was difficult. Correlated functional status among segregating V segments might be attributable to linkage disequilibrium, but an unknown experimental factor could not be ruled out. The authors suggested that the approach could potentially be generalized to other disease states and immunological phenotypes. HLA typing was unavailable for some donors at each locus, so association tests used only the typed subset. The classifier was reported to diagnose cytomegalovirus status with high specificity and sensitivity in both the original and validation cohorts.

The rearrangement combines TRBV7-9 with TRBJ2-1; TRBD2 might be the D gene, on 5 matching bases. Sequencing used PBMCs. This TCR was recovered from a woman between 70 and 85 years old in good health and CMV-seropositive. In nucleotides, the sequence is TGTGCCAGCAGCTCGACTAAGTCCCGTGAGCAGTTCTTC. Translated, it gives CASSSTKSREQFF. The CDR3, completed at both ends by the reference TRBV7-9 and TRBJ2-1 genes, gives the full variable domain DTGVSQNPRHKITKRGQNVTFRCDPISEHNRLYWYRQTLGQGPEFLTYFQNEAQLEKSRLLSDRFSAERPKGSFSTLEIQRTEQGDSAMYLCASSSTKSREQFFGPGTRLTVL.